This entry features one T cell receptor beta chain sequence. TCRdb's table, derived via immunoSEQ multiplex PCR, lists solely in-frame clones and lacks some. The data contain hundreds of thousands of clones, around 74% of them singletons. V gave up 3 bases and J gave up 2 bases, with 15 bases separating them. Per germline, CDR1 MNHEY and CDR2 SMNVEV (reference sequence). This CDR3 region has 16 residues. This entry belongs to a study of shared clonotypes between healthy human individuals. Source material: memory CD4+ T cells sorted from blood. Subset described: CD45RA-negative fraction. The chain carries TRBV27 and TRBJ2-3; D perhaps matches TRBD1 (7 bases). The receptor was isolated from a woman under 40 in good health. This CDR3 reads CASSFAGQMVTDTQYF. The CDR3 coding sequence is TGTGCCAGCAGTTTTGCGGGACAGATGGTCACAGATACGCAGTATTTT.